This T cell receptor beta chain stems from a study of blood T cell repertoires in COVID-19. Overall study: COVID-19 samples from acute and convalescent phases originated in the United States, Italy and Spain.

Cohorts were based on clinical histories the participants reported. This clone was detected once. The CDR3 has 15 amino acids. The germline gives CDR1 SGHRS, CDR2 YFSETQ. The V end was cut by 6 bases, the J end by 1 base, with 14 bases between. This table comes from immunoSEQ multiplex PCR, and its TCRdb copy is limited to in-frame clones, with some not included. In the table there are some 140,000 clones, approximately 83% of which are singletons. V usage is TRBV5-1 and J usage is TRBJ2-1; weak D call: TRBD1 (6 bases). Sequenced sample: PBMCs or T cells enriched from blood (not recorded which). The sequence was obtained from a man aged 45-65 years who had recovered from COVID-19. As DNA, the CDR3 is TGCGCCAGCACCCTAAGGACAGATTCCTACAATGAGCAGTTCTTC. Its protein product is CASTLRTDSYNEQFF.